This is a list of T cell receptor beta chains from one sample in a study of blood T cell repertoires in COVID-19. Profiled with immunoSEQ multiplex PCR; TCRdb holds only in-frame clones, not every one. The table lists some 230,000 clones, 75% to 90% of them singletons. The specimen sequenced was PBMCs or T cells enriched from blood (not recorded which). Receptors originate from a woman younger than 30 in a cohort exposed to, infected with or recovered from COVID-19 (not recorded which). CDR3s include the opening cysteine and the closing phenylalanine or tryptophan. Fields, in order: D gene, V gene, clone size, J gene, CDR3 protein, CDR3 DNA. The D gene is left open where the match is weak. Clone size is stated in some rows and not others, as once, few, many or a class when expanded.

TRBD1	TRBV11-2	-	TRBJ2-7	CASSGGQGIYEQYF	TGTGCCAGCAGCGGGGGACAGGGTATCTACGAGCAGTACTTC
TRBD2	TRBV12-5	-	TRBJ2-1	CASGGREGEAYNEQFF	TGTGCTAGTGGTGGACGGGAGGGGGAGGCCTACAATGAGCAGTTCTTC
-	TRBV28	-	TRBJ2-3	CASSQNTDTQYF	TGTGCCAGCAGTCAGAACACAGATACGCAGTATTTT
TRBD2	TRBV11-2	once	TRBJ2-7	CASSGLAGGYEQYF	TGTGCCAGCTCCGGACTAGCGGGGGGCTACGAGCAGTACTTC
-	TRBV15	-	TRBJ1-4	CATSRNPSGATNEKLFF	TGTGCCACCAGCAGAAATCCTTCAGGGGCAACTAATGAAAAACTGTTTTTT
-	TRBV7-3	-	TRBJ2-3	CASSPQGHTDTQYF	TGTGCCAGCAGCCCCCAGGGCCACACAGATACGCAGTATTTT
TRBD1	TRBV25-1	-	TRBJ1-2	CASSGSQGAQGYTF	TGTGCCAGCAGTGGATCTCAGGGGGCGCAGGGCTACACCTTC
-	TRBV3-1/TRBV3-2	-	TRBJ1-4	CASSHRGWEEKLFF	TGTGCCAGCAGCCACAGGGGCTGGGAGGAAAAACTGTTTTTT
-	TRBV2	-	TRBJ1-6	CASNLGNSPLHF	TGTGCCAGCAACCTCGGGAATTCACCCCTCCACTTT
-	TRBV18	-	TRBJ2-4	CASSPQAKNIQYF	TGTGCCAGCTCTCCCCAGGCCAAAAACATTCAGTACTTC
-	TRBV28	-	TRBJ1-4	CASSLGDEKLFF	TGTGCCAGCAGTTTGGGAGATGAAAAACTGTTTTTT
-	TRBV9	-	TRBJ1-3	CASSVGDIAGNTIYF	TGTGCCAGCAGCGTAGGGGACATCGCTGGAAACACCATATATTTT
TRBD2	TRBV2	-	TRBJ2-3	CASTGTNTDTQYF	TGTGCCAGCACCGGGACTAACACAGATACGCAGTATTTT
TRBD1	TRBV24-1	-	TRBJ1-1	CATSEGGQADTEAFF	TGTGCCACCAGTGAGGGGGGACAGGCGGACACTGAAGCTTTCTTT
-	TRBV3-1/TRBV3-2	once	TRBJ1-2	CASSQYSNGYTF	TGTGCCAGCAGCCAATACTCTAATGGCTACACCTTC
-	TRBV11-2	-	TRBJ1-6	CASSLVGDRYSPLHF	TGTGCCAGCAGCTTAGTAGGTGACAGGTATTCACCCCTCCACTTT
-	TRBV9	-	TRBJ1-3	CASSPEGSSGNTIYF	TGTGCCAGCAGCCCAGAGGGCAGCTCTGGAAACACCATATATTTT
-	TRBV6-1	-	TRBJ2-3	CASSEESGGTDTQYF	TGTGCCAGCAGTGAAGAGAGCGGCGGCACAGATACGCAGTATTTT
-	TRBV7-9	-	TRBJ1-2	CASSFGGGRDGYTF	TGTGCCAGCAGCTTCGGTGGAGGGAGGGACGGCTACACCTTC
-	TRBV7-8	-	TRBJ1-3	CASSLDRSGNTIYF	TGTGCCAGCAGCTTAGATCGTTCTGGAAACACCATATATTTT
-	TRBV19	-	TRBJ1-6	CASSPQSNNNSPLHF	TGTGCCAGTAGTCCGCAGTCAAATAATAATTCACCCCTCCACTTT
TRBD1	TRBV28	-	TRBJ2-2	CASSPSYQDRGQVGELFF	TGTGCCAGCAGTCCATCTTATCAGGACAGGGGGCAGGTCGGGGAGCTGTTTTTT
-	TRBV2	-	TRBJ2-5	CASSEAPGMGAETQYF	TGTGCCAGCAGTGAGGCTCCAGGTATGGGGGCCGAGACCCAGTACTTC
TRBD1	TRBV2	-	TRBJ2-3	CASRTGPTDTQYF	TGTGCCAGCAGGACAGGGCCCACAGATACGCAGTATTTT
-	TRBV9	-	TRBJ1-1	CASSAMNTEAFF	TGTGCCAGCAGTGCTATGAACACTGAAGCTTTCTTT
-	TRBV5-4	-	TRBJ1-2	CASSLSANYGYTF	TGTGCCAGCAGCTTGTCAGCTAACTATGGCTACACCTTC
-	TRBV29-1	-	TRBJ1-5	CSVAEGTNQPQHF	TGCAGCGTTGCAGAGGGGACTAATCAGCCCCAGCATTTT
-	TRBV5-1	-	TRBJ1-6	CASSLTGYNSPLHF	TGCGCCAGCAGCTTGACAGGGTATAATTCACCCCTCCACTTT
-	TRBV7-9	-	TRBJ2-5	CASSSGQETQYF	TGTGCCAGCAGCAGCGGTCAAGAGACCCAGTACTTC
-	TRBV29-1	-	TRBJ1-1	CSTRRGRGTEAFF	TGCAGCACGCGCAGAGGCCGAGGTACTGAAGCTTTCTTT
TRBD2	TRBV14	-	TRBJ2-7	CASKGLAGVLEQYF	TGTGCCAGCAAAGGACTAGCGGGAGTTCTCGAGCAGTACTTC
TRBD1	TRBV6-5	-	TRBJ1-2	CASSPDRGYGYTF	TGTGCCAGCAGTCCAGACAGGGGGTACGGCTACACCTTC
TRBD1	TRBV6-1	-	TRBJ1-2	CASSGRDRFASNYGYTF	TGTGCCAGCAGTGGTCGGGACAGATTCGCCTCAAACTATGGCTACACCTTC
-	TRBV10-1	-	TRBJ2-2	CAITPLLPVNTGELFF	TGCGCCATCACCCCCCTACTCCCCGTTAACACCGGGGAGCTGTTTTTT
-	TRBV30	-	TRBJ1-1	CAWSEGPRDKAFF	TGTGCCTGGAGTGAGGGCCCCAGGGATAAAGCTTTCTTT
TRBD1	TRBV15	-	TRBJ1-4	CATSSRTGNEKLFF	TGTGCCACCAGCAGCAGGACAGGGAATGAAAAACTGTTTTTT
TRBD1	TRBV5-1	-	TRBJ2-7	CASSFGQGSYEQYF	TGCGCCAGCAGCTTCGGACAGGGGTCCTACGAGCAGTACTTC